This T cell receptor beta chain was profiled in a study of CD8 T cells in ankylosing spondylitis. Study results and limitations: Disease-associated clonotypes exhibited CD8+ identity and were relatively infrequent in peripheral blood.

V shed 4 bases and J shed 7 bases, with 20 bases lying between them. Germline CDR1 and CDR2: SGHRS and YFSETQ. This CDR3 spans 15 amino acids. For TCR beta, libraries came from quantitative 5'-RACE with molecular barcodes. TCRdb re-called the 5' RACE reads through MiXCR, storing one row per CDR3 protein. Of about 240,000 distinct CDR3 sequences listed, about 10% were seen once; the top ten hold less than 8%. Points on this clonotype: The antigen is undetermined.

The rearrangement uses TRBV5-1 and TRBJ1-2, with a possible D match to TRBD1 (6 bases). Sequenced material: blood, either unsorted or a sorted T cell fraction (not recorded which). The sequence came from a male donor with ankylosing spondylitis or in good health (not recorded which). The CDR3 sequence is CASSPGGREIRGYTF. CDR3 bases: TGCGCCAGCAGCCCCGGGGGCAGGGAAATCCGTGGCTACACCTTC. Supplemented by reference TRBV5-1 and TRBJ1-2, the full variable domain reads KAGVTQTPRYLIKTRGQQVTLSCSPISGHRSVSWYQQTPGQGLQFLFEYFSETQRNKGNFPGRFSGRQFSNSRSEMNVSTLELGDSALYLCASSPGGREIRGYTFGSGTRLTVV.